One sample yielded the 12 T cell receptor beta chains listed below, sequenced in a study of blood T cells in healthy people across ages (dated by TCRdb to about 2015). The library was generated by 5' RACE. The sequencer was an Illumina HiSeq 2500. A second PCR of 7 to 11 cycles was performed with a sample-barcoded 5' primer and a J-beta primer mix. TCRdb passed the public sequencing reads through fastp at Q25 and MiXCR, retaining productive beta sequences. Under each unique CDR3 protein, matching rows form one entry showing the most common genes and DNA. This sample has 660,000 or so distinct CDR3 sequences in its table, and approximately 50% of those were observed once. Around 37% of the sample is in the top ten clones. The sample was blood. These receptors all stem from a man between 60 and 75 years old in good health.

CDR3 nucleotides: TGCAGTGCTAGTGCTTCGGGGGGGCGCGAGCAGTTCTTC. It translates to CSASASGGREQFF. The gene calls are TRBV20-1 and TRBJ2-1, with 8 bases identical to TRBD2. CDR3 length: 13 amino acids. V was pared by 3 bases and J by 10 bases, with 8 bases of the junction left unmatched. Germline V gives CDR1 DFQATT, CDR2 SNEGSKA (reference sequence).

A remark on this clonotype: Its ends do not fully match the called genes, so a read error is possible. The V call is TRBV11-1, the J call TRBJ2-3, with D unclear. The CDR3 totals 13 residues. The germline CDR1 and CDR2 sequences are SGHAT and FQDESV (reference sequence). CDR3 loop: CAGSRAGPDTQYF. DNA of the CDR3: TGTGCCGGCAGCCGCGCCGGGCCAGATACGCAGTATTTT. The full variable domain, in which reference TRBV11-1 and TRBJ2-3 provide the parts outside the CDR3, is EAEVAQSPRYKITEKSQAVAFWCDPISGHATLYWYRQILGQGPELLVQFQDESVVDDSQLPKDRFSAERLKGVDSTLKIQPAELGDSAMYLCAGSRAGPDTQYFGPGTRLTVL.

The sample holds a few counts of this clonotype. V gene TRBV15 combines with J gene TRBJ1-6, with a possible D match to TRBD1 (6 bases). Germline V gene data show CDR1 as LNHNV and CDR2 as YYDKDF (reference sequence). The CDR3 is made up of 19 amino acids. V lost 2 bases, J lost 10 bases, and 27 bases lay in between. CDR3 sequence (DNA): TGTGCCACCAGCAGACGCGGCAGGGGCACCGATCCCCAACGATCACCCCTCCACTTT. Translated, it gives CATSRRGRGTDPQRSPLHF.

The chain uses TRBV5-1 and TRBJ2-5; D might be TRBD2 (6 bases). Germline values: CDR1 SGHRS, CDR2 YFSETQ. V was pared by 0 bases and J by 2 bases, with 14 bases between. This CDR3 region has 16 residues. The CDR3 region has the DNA TGCGCCAGCAGCTTGGGAGGTAGCGGTTCACAAGAGACCCAGTACTTC. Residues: CASSLGGSGSQETQYF.

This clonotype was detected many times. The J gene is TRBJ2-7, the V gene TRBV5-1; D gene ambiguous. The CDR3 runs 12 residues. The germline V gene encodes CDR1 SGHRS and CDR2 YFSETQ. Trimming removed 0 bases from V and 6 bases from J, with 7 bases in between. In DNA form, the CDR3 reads TGCGCCAGCAGCTTGGGAGTAGGCGAGCAGTACTTC. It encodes CASSLGVGEQYF.

DNA for the CDR3: TGTGCCAGCAGTTACGAGGTCCACTACGAGCAGTACTTC. This encodes CASSYEVHYEQYF. The rearrangement uses TRBV6-6 and TRBJ2-1; no clear D gene. TRBJ2-7 explains the end of the DNA better; the J call may be wrong. The CDR3 contains 13 residues. Germline assignment: CDR1 MNHNY and CDR2 SVGAGI (reference sequence).

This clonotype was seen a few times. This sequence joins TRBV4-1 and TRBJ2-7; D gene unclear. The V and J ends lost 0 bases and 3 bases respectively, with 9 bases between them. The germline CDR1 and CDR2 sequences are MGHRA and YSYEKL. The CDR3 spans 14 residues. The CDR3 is CASSQDSMGYEQYF. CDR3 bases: TGCGCCAGCAGCCAAGATTCCATGGGCTACGAGCAGTACTTC.

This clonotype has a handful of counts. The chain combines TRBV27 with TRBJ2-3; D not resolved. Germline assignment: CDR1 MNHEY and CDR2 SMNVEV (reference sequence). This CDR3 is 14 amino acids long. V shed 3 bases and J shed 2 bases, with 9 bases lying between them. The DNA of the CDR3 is TGTGCCAGCAGTTTCCTGGTCTACACAGATACGCAGTATTTT. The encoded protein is CASSFLVYTDTQYF.

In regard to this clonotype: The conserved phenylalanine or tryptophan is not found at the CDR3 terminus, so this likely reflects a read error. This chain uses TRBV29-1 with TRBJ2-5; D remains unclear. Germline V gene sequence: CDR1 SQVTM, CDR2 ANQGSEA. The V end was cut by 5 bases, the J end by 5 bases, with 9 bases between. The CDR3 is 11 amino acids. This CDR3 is CSVRPVETQYL. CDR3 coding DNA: TGCAGCGTTCGTCCGGTCGAGACCCAGTACTTG.

For the CDR3, the DNA is TGTGCCAGCAGTGATATAACAAGGGGAACCTACGAGCAGTACTTC. The encoded protein is CASSDITRGTYEQYF. The J gene is TRBJ2-4, the V gene TRBV28; D possibly corresponds to TRBD1 (5 bases). The J call may be faulty, since TRBJ2-7 better matches the DNA end. Germline lookup yields CDR1 MDHEN and CDR2 SYDVKM. The length of the CDR3 is 15 residues.

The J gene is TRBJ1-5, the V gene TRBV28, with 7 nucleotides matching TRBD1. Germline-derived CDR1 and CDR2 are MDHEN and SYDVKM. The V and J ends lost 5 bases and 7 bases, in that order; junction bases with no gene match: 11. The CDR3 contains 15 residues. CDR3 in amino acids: CASSPGRGQRQPQHF. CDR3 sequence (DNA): TGTGCCAGCAGTCCTGGTAGGGGGCAGAGGCAGCCCCAGCATTTT.

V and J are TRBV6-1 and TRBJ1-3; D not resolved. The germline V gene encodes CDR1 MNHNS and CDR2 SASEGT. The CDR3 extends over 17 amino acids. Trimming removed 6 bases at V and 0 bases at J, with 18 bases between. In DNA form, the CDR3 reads TGTGCCAGCAGCCGAGGAGGCATCGCCGGCTCTGGAAACACCATATATTTT. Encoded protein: CASSRGGIAGSGNTIYF.